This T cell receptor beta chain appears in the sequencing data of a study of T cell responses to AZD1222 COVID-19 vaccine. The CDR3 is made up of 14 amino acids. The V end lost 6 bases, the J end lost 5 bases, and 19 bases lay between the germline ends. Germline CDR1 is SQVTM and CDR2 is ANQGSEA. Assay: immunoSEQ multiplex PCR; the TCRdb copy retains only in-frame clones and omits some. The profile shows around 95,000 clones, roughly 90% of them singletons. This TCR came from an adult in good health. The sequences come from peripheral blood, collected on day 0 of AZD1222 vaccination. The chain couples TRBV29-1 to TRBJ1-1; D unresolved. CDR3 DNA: TGCAGCGTGCCCATGAGTATGGTTGGGACTGAAGCTTTCTTT. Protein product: CSVPMSMVGTEAFF.